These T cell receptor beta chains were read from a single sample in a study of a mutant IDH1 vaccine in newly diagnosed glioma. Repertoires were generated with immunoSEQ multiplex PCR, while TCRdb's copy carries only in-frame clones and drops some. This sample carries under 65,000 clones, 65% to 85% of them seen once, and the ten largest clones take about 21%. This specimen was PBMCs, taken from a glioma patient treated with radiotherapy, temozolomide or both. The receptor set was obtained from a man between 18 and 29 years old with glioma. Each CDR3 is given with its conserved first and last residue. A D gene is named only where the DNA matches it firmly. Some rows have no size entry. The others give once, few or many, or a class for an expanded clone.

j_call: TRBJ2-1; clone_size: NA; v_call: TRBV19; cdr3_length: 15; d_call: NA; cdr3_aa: CASSTLSAPYNEQFF; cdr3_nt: TGTGCCAGTAGTACCCTCAGCGCCCCCTACAATGAGCAGTTCTTC
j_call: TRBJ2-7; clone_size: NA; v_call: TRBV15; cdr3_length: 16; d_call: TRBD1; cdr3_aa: CATSSSPGGSSYEQYF; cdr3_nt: TGTGCCACCAGCAGTTCGCCAGGGGGAAGCTCCTACGAGCAGTACTTC
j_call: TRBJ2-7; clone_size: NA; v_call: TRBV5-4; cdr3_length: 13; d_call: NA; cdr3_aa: CASSFGQPYEQYF; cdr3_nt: TGTGCCAGCAGCTTCGGACAGCCGTACGAGCAGTACTTC
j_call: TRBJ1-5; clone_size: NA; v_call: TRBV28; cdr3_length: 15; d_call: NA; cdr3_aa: CASSLLAGVEQPQHF; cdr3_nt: TGTGCCAGCAGTTTATTAGCCGGGGTGGAGCAGCCCCAGCATTTT
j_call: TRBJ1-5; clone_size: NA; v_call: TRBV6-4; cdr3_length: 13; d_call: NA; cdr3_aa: CASSFDSNQPQHF; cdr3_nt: TGTGCCAGCAGCTTTGACAGCAATCAGCCCCAGCATTTT
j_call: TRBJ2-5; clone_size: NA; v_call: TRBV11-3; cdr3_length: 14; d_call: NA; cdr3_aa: CASSLRQTPETQYF; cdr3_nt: TGTGCCAGCAGCCTAAGACAGACCCCGGAGACCCAGTACTTC
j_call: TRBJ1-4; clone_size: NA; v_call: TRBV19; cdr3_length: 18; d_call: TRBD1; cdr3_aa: CASSIPRVTGGEGEKLFF; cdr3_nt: TGTGCCAGTAGTATTCCCCGTGTGACAGGGGGTGAAGGTGAAAAACTGTTTTTT
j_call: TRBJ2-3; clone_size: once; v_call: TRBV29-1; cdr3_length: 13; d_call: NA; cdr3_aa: CSAHRMSTDTQYF; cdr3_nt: TGCAGCGCTCACAGGATGAGCACAGATACGCAGTATTTT
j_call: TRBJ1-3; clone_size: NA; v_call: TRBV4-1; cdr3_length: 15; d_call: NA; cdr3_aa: CASSQVRAAGNTIYF; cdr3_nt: TGCGCCAGCAGCCAAGTCAGGGCAGCTGGAAACACCATATATTTT
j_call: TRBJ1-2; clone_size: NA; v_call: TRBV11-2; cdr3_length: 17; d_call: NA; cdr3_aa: CASSLGKSADMHYGYTF; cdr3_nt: TGTGCCAGCAGCTTAGGAAAATCAGCGGATATGCACTATGGCTACACCTTC
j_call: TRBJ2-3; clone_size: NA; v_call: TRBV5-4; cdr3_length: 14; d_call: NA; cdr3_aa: CASSLWRGADTQYF; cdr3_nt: TGTGCCAGCAGCCTCTGGAGGGGGGCAGATACGCAGTATTTT
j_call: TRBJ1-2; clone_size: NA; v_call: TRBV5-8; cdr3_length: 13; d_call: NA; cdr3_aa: CASSLGLPYGYTF; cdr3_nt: TGTGCCAGCAGCTTAGGACTGCCCTATGGCTACACCTTC
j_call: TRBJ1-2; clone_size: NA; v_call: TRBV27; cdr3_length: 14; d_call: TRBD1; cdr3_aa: CASSYDRGSGGYTF; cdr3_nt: TGTGCCAGCAGTTACGACAGGGGATCGGGGGGCTACACCTTC
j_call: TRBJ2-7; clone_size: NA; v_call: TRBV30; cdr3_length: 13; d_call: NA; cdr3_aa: CAWSVGDSNEQYF; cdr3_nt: TGTGCCTGGAGTGTAGGAGATAGCAACGAGCAGTACTTC
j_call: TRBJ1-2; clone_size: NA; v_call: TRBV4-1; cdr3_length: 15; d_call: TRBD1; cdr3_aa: CASSRRTGDNYGYTF; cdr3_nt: TGCGCCAGCAGCCGACGGACAGGGGATAACTATGGCTACACCTTC
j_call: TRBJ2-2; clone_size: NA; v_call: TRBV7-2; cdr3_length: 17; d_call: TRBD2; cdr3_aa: CASSRTRSRADSGELFF; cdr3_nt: TGTGCCAGCAGCCGGACTAGATCCCGAGCGGACTCCGGGGAGCTGTTTTTT
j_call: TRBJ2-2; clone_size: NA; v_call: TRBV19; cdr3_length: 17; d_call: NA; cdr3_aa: CASSREVRRFTSGELFF; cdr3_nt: TGTGCCAGTAGTAGGGAGGTCCGCAGGTTCACATCCGGGGAGCTGTTTTTT
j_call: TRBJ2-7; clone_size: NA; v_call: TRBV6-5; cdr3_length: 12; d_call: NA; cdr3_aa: CASTRLGGAQYF; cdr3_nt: TGTGCCAGCACCCGGCTGGGGGGCGCGCAGTACTTC